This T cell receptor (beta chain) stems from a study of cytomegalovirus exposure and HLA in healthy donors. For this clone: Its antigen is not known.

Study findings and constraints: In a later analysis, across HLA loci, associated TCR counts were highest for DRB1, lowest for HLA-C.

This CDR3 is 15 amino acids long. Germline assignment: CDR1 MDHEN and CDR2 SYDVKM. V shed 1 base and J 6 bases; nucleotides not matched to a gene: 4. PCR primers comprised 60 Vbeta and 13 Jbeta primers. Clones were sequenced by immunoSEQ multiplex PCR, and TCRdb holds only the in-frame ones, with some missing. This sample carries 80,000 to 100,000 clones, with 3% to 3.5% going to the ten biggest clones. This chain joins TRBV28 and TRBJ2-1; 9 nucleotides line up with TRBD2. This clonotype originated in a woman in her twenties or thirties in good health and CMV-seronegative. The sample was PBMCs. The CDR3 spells CASSLLSSGVNEQFF. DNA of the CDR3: TGTGCCAGCAGTTTATTGTCTAGCGGGGTCAATGAGCAGTTCTTC.